This paragraph covers one TCR beta chain sequence. For the second PCR, which ran for about 7 to 11 cycles, a sample-barcoded 5' primer and a J-beta primer mix were used. TCRdb re-derived calls from the 5' RACE reads in MiXCR, one entry per CDR3 protein. Among 1.5 million to 2 million distinct CDR3 sequences, around half were seen once, and the ten largest hold more than 2%. At least 6.5 million PBMCs were isolated per sample. This CDR3 has 17 residues. Germline V gene lookup returns CDR1 LGHNA and CDR2 YSLEER. V was clipped by 0 bases and J by 4 bases; unmatched bases: 5. This sample was included in a study of blood T cells in healthy people across ages.

The origin of this receptor is a woman aged 40-49 years in good health. The chain links TRBV4-3 to TRBJ2-1; TRBD2 matches 11 bases. The sample comprised blood. The CDR3 here is CASSQDLGTSGYNEQFF. The DNA of the CDR3 is TGCGCCAGCAGCCAAGATCTAGGGACTAGCGGATACAATGAGCAGTTCTTC.